Listed here are 18 T cell receptor beta chains from one sample, sequenced in a study of cytomegalovirus exposure and HLA in healthy donors. PCR employed 60 Vbeta and 13 Jbeta primers. TCRdb's table, derived via immunoSEQ multiplex PCR, lists solely in-frame clones and lacks some. This table has around 30,000 clones, roughly two fifths appearing once. Specimen: PBMCs. The receptors were gathered from a woman in her 50s in good health and CMV-seronegative.

The chain recombines TRBV2 with TRBJ1-5, with 7 bases lining up with TRBD1. Germline-derived CDR1 and CDR2 are SNHLY and FYNNEI. CDR3 length: 13 residues. The junction had 8 bases not matched to a gene; V was cut back by 4 bases and J by 11 bases. The CDR3 is CASSVDRVGAQHF. DNA of the CDR3: TGTGCCAGCAGTGTAGACAGGGTGGGGGCCCAGCATTTT.

The chain joins TRBV7-9 to TRBJ2-7; D is perhaps TRBD2 (6 bases). V gave up 1 base and J gave up 6 bases, with 10 bases separating them. This CDR3 has 13 amino acids. The germline CDR1 and CDR2 sequences are SEHNR and FQNEAQ (reference sequence). The CDR3 DNA reads TGTGCCAGCAGCTTAGTGGAGGGCCGCGAGCAGTACTTC. Translation: CASSLVEGREQYF.

This chain uses TRBV27 with TRBJ1-6; D might be TRBD1 (5 bases). V lost 3 bases, J lost 7 bases, and 16 bases lay in between. Germline CDR1 is MNHEY and CDR2 is SMNVEV (reference sequence). This CDR3 is built from 16 residues. CDR3 nucleotides: TGTGCCAGCAGTTTCGGGCGGGGCTGGGGGAATTCACCCCTCCACTTT. Translated: CASSFGRGWGNSPLHF.

The CDR3 here is CASSLAGSFYGYTF. For the CDR3, the DNA is TGCGCCAGCAGCTTGGCGGGATCGTTCTATGGCTACACCTTC. The chain has TRBV5-1 and TRBJ1-2; D is unresolved. The CDR3 sequence is 14 residues long. The germline CDR1 and CDR2 sequences are SGHRS and YFSETQ. Trimming left V 0 bases short and J 4 bases short, with 10 bases between.

CDR3 nucleotides: TGTGCCAGCAGCTTTAGCGTTCGGGAGGGTGGCTACACCTTC. Translated, it gives CASSFSVREGGYTF. This chain uses TRBV7-9 with TRBJ1-2; D not resolved. Germline CDR1 is SEHNR and CDR2 is FQNEAQ (reference sequence). V was clipped by 3 bases and J by 7 bases, with 15 bases between them. The CDR3 contains 14 residues.

The chain employs TRBV5-1 and TRBJ1-2; a possible D gene is TRBD1 (6 bases). Trimming took off 2 bases at V and 4 bases at J, with 12 bases between the two ends. The V gene's germline CDR1 is SGHRS and CDR2 YFSETQ. This CDR3 spans 14 amino acids. CDR3: CASSFAGAGYGYTF. DNA of the CDR3: TGCGCCAGCAGCTTCGCAGGGGCCGGCTATGGCTACACCTTC.

The V gene is TRBV6-1, the J gene TRBJ2-2; TRBD1 matches at 9 bases. This CDR3 region has 14 residues. From germline, CDR1 is MNHNS and CDR2 SASEGT. V shed 4 bases and J 7 bases; nucleotides not matched to a gene: 4. CDR3 in amino acids: CASSADRGNGELFF. The DNA of the CDR3 is TGTGCCAGCAGTGCGGACAGGGGAAACGGGGAGCTGTTTTTT.

This clone was seen a few times. This chain joins TRBV27 and TRBJ2-5; perhaps TRBD2 as D (6 bases). Trimming shortened V by 7 bases and J by 6 bases, and 15 bases separated the two germline ends. This CDR3 contains 13 residues. Germline-derived CDR1 and CDR2 are MNHEY and SMNVEV (reference sequence). Here the CDR3 reads CASKAGRIKTQYF. DNA for the CDR3: TGTGCCAGCAAGGCAGGGAGGATAAAGACCCAGTACTTC.

The chain recombines TRBV4-1 with TRBJ1-1, with D perhaps TRBD1 (6 bases). V was clipped by 2 bases and J by 11 bases, with 18 bases between them. There are 14 residues in the CDR3. CDR1 and CDR2 from the germline V gene are MGHRA and YSYEKL. CDR3: CASSQLLQGNGAFF. In DNA form, the CDR3 reads TGCGCCAGCAGCCAACTGCTACAGGGAAATGGGGCTTTCTTT.

The chain couples TRBV5-1 to TRBJ2-1; D is ambiguous. CDR1 SGHRS and CDR2 YFSETQ come from the germline V gene. The CDR3 totals 15 residues. V was shortened by 4 bases and J by 6 bases, with 17 bases between the two germline ends. CDR3 protein: CASSNKTSGSNEQFF. In DNA form, the CDR3 reads TGCGCCAGCAGCAACAAGACCTCCGGGTCCAATGAGCAGTTCTTC.

The genes are TRBV7-9 and TRBJ1-3, with TRBD1 matching over 7 bases. Trimming cost V 5 bases and J 2 bases; bases outside gene matches: 6. The CDR3 is 15 residues long. CDR1 SEHNR and CDR2 FQNEAQ come from the germline V gene (reference sequence). The chain's CDR3 is CASSAIQGTGNTIYF. In nucleotides, the CDR3 is TGTGCCAGCAGCGCCATACAGGGGACTGGAAACACCATATATTTT.

The CDR3 protein is CASSLGQGSDSPLHF. Written as DNA, the CDR3 is TGTGCCAGCAGTTTAGGACAGGGGAGTGATTCACCCCTCCACTTT. The rearrangement uses TRBV27 and TRBJ1-6, with TRBD1 matching over 9 bases. The germline gives CDR1 MNHEY, CDR2 SMNVEV (reference sequence). V dropped 2 bases and J dropped 8; count of bases not matched to a gene: 4. The CDR3 is 15 residues long.

In this sample, this clone turned up a few times. The V and J genes are TRBV29-1 and TRBJ2-3; the match to TRBD2 covers 11 bases. The germline V gene encodes CDR1 SQVTM and CDR2 ANQGSEA. The trim removed 3 bases at V and 4 bases at J, leaving 9 bases unmatched. CDR3 length: 16 amino acids. CDR3 residues: CSVEGGLGLAADTQYF. The DNA of the CDR3 is TGCAGCGTTGAGGGGGGGTTGGGACTAGCGGCAGATACGCAGTATTTT.

V is TRBV6-5 and J is TRBJ1-1, with 9 bases that match TRBD1. The V gene end was trimmed by 5 bases and the J gene end by 6 bases; junction bases not matched to a gene: 7. Germline assignment: CDR1 MNHEY and CDR2 SVGAGI. The CDR3 is 14 amino acids. The CDR3 nucleotides are TGTGCCAGCAGTCCAAACAGGGGGCAAGCTGAAGCTTTCTTT. Its protein product is CASSPNRGQAEAFF.

This clone was picked up a small number of times. This rearrangement joins TRBV6-5 to TRBJ2-1; D remains unclear. V was shortened by 6 bases and J by 9 bases, with 18 bases between the two germline ends. CDR1 is MNHEY and CDR2 is SVGAGI in the germline V gene. The CDR3 has 14 residues. Written as DNA, the CDR3 is TGTGCCAGCAGAGAGGAGTACCGCCCGGGTGAGCAGTTCTTC. This gives the protein CASREEYRPGEQFF.

This chain's CDR3 is CASSPPTSGIRDTQYF. The CDR3 DNA reads TGTGCCAGCAGCCCCCCGACTAGCGGGATAAGGGATACGCAGTATTTT. The chain couples TRBV7-9 to TRBJ2-3, with 11 bases lining up with TRBD2. CDR3 length: 16 amino acids. Germline CDR1 is SEHNR and CDR2 is FQNEAQ (reference sequence). Trimming at V came to 5 bases and at J to 6 bases, leaving 10 bases not matched to a gene.

This clone showed up just a few times. The chain is built from TRBV27 and TRBJ1-1; no reliable D call. V dropped 3 bases and J dropped 1 base, with 6 bases sitting between them. Germline loops: CDR1 MNHEY, CDR2 SMNVEV (reference sequence). The CDR3 is 13 residues long. As DNA, the CDR3 is TGTGCCAGCAGTTTTGCAGAGAACACTGAAGCTTTCTTT. Translated, it gives CASSFAENTEAFF.

The rearrangement joins TRBV29-1 to TRBJ2-7; 9 bases align to TRBD1. With V trimmed by 4 bases and J by 4 bases, 5 bases remained unmatched. The CDR3 runs 13 residues. The germline V gene has CDR1 SQVTM and CDR2 ANQGSEA. CDR3 in DNA: TGCAGCGTTGGGTCGGGACAGGGATACGAGCAGTACTTC. This codes for CSVGSGQGYEQYF.